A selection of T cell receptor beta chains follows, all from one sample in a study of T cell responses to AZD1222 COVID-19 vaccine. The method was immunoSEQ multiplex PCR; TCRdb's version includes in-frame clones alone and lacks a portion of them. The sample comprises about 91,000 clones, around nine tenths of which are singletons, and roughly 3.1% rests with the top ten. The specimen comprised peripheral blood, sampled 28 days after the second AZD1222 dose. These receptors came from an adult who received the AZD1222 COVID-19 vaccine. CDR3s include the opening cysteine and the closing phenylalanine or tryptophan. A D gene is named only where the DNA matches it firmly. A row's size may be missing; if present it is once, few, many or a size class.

CASSSGGTTNYGYTF	TGTGCCAGCAGCTCAGGGGGCACAACTAACTATGGCTACACCTTC	TRBJ1-2	NA	TRBV11-3	TRBD1
CASSLGAGSEQFF	TGTGCCAGCAGCTTGGGGGCGGGTAGTGAGCAGTTCTTC	TRBJ2-1	NA	TRBV5-5	NA
CASSIPPGQGNSPLHF	TGTGCCAGTAGTATTCCCCCGGGACAGGGGAATTCACCCCTCCACTTT	TRBJ1-6	NA	TRBV19	TRBD1
CSATRGGGYTF	TGCAGCGCCACTCGGGGCGGTGGCTACACCTTC	TRBJ1-2	few	TRBV29-1	NA
CASSEARMGPNTEAFF	TGTGCCAGCAGTGAAGCGCGCATGGGACCGAACACTGAAGCTTTCTTT	TRBJ1-1	NA	TRBV2	NA
CASSPEPAGTGVREQYF	TGCGCCAGCAGCCCCGAACCCGCCGGGACAGGGGTTCGCGAGCAGTACTTC	TRBJ2-7	NA	TRBV4-1	TRBD1
CASSLLLGGTANTEAFF	TGTGCCAGCTCACTTCTCCTTGGAGGGACAGCGAACACTGAAGCTTTCTTT	TRBJ1-1	once	TRBV18	TRBD1
CASSSSGRYTGELFF	TGTGCCAGCAGCTCCTCGGGCCGGTACACCGGGGAGCTGTTTTTT	TRBJ2-2	NA	TRBV11-2	NA
CASSLGLTTEAFF	TGTGCCAGCAGTTTGGGGCTGACCACTGAAGCTTTCTTT	TRBJ1-1	NA	TRBV12-3/TRBV12-4	NA
CASSLTGVSIQYF	TGTGCCAGCAGCCTCACAGGGGTTAGCATTCAGTACTTC	TRBJ2-4	NA	TRBV7-8	TRBD1
CASNHGQGAYNEQFF	TGTGCCAGCAACCACGGACAGGGGGCTTACAATGAGCAGTTCTTC	TRBJ2-1	NA	TRBV11-2	TRBD1
CASSVSSGSGADYGYTF	TGTGCCAGCAGCGTAAGCTCCGGGTCAGGGGCAGACTACGGCTACACCTTC	TRBJ1-2	NA	TRBV9	NA
CASSPQGQDGYTF	TGTGCCAGCTCACCTCAGGGTCAAGATGGCTACACCTTC	TRBJ1-2	NA	TRBV18	NA
CASSFGGDTEAFF	TGTGCCAGCAGCTTCGGTGGAGACACTGAAGCTTTCTTT	TRBJ1-1	NA	TRBV11-3	NA
CASSLVVTGGTEAFF	TGTGCCAGCAGCTTAGTGGTTACTGGGGGCACTGAAGCTTTCTTT	TRBJ1-1	NA	TRBV7-9	NA
CASSGGYYEQYF	TGTGCCAGCAGCGGGGGTTATTACGAGCAGTACTTC	TRBJ2-7	NA	TRBV6-5	NA
CASSSHLEGIYGYTF	TGTGCCAGCAGCTCGCACCTAGAAGGGATCTATGGCTACACCTTC	TRBJ1-2	NA	TRBV7-2	NA
CASSITGTEAFF	TGTGCCAGTAGTATTACGGGAACTGAAGCTTTCTTT	TRBJ1-1	NA	TRBV19	NA
CASRLAGGQETQYF	TGTGCCAGCAGGCTAGCGGGGGGGCAAGAGACCCAGTACTTC	TRBJ2-5	NA	TRBV27	TRBD2
CASRDRGPSNYGYTF	TGCGCCAGCCGGGACAGGGGGCCTTCTAACTATGGCTACACCTTC	TRBJ1-2	NA	TRBV5-1	TRBD1
CASSLVLTGHSLTQYF	TGTGCCAGCAGCTTAGTACTAACCGGACACTCACTTACGCAGTATTTT	TRBJ2-3	NA	TRBV11-2	NA
CASSLRGPPNF	TGCGCCAGCAGCTTGAGGGGACCGCCAAATTTT	TRBJ2-3	once	TRBV5-1	NA
CASSQDRDSLNF	TGTGCCAGCAGCCAAGACCGGGACTCGCTAAACTTC	TRBJ2-7	NA	TRBV4-2	NA
CASSTGSRVRAFF	TGTGCCAGCAGTACCGGGTCCAGGGTGAGAGCTTTCTTT	TRBJ1-1	NA	TRBV11-1	NA
CASSLAGGGGYNEQFF	TGCGCCAGCAGCTTGGCAGGCGGGGGAGGATACAATGAGCAGTTCTTC	TRBJ2-1	NA	TRBV5-1	TRBD2
CASSATGLDGYTF	TGTGCCAGCAGCGCAACAGGGTTAGATGGCTACACCTTC	TRBJ1-2	NA	TRBV5-6	NA